A single sample gave rise to the 20 T cell receptor beta chains below, sequenced in a study of T cell responses to AZD1222 COVID-19 vaccine. Repertoires were generated with immunoSEQ multiplex PCR, while TCRdb's copy carries only in-frame clones and drops some. Of about 110,000 clones in the sample, approximately 90% were seen once. The starting material was peripheral blood, obtained on day 0 of AZD1222 vaccination. The receptors shown here come from an adult in good health.

The chain couples TRBV2 to TRBJ1-5, with a tentative D call TRBD1 (5 bases). Germline CDR1 and CDR2: SNHLY and FYNNEI. The CDR3 covers 15 residues. With 4 bases removed from V and 4 bases from J, the gap between germline ends came to 14 bases. CDR3 sequence reads: CASSGGRTNNQPQHF. CDR3 coding DNA: TGTGCCAGCAGTGGTGGAAGGACAAATAATCAGCCCCAGCATTTT.

This sequence joins TRBV7-6 and TRBJ1-3, with 8 nucleotides matching TRBD1. The CDR3 is 16 amino acids. Germline CDR1 is SGHVS and CDR2 is FNYEAQ. The ends lost 4 bases at V and 0 bases at J; junction bases unmatched: 5. The CDR3: CASSSHRGSSGNTIYF. For the CDR3, the DNA is TGTGCCAGCAGCTCACACAGGGGGTCCTCTGGAAACACCATATATTTT.

This chain connects TRBV5-1 to TRBJ1-6; D not resolved. The CDR3 loop spans 15 amino acids. V lost 4 bases to trimming and J lost 13 bases, with 21 bases between them. Germline lookup yields CDR1 SGHRS and CDR2 YFSETQ. The CDR3 bases are TGCGCCAGCAGCCCCTTCTCCTCCACCTCGGGGCCCCTCCACTTT. Translating gives CASSPFSSTSGPLHF. Supplemented by reference TRBV5-1 and TRBJ1-6, the full variable domain reads KAGVTQTPRYLIKTRGQQVTLSCSPISGHRSVSWYQQTPGQGLQFLFEYFSETQRNKGNFPGRFSGRQFSNSRSEMNVSTLELGDSALYLCASSPFSSTSGPLHFGNGTRLTVT.

The chain joins TRBV28 to TRBJ1-3; TRBD1 matches 7 bases. The CDR3 consists of 15 residues. J gave up 2 bases and V 7 bases, and 8 bases lay outside the gene matches. CDR1 MDHEN and CDR2 SYDVKM come from the germline V gene. CDR3 DNA: TGTGCCAGCATTACCGACAGGGTGGCTGGAAACACCATATATTTT. This sequence encodes CASITDRVAGNTIYF.

The J gene is TRBJ1-2, the V gene TRBV4-1; weak D call: TRBD1 (6 bases). Trimming took 1 base from V and 8 from J, leaving 14 bases between them. The CDR3 runs to 14 residues. Germline V gene sequence: CDR1 MGHRA, CDR2 YSYEKL. Here the CDR3 DNA reads TGCGCCAGCAGCCAAGTTCCAGGGGCGCCCGGCTACACCTTC. It translates to CASSQVPGAPGYTF.

This rearrangement joins TRBV4-1 to TRBJ2-7; 9 bases are a match to TRBD1. Unmatched junction bases numbered 11, after V lost 4 bases and J lost 4 bases. The CDR3 loop spans 16 amino acids. Germline-derived CDR1 and CDR2 are MGHRA and YSYEKL. In DNA, the CDR3 is TGCGCCAGCAGCCTTATTCCCGGACAGGGGAATTACGAGCAGTACTTC. Protein product: CASSLIPGQGNYEQYF.

The chain joins TRBV3-1 (or the pseudogene TRBV3-2) to TRBJ1-6; D possibly corresponds to TRBD1 (5 bases). V was cut by 4 bases and J by 3 bases, with 13 bases left in between. The germline CDR1 and CDR2 sequences are LGHDT and YNNKEL (reference sequence). The CDR3 consists of 16 residues. The DNA for the CDR3 is TGTGCCAGCAGCCCGAAAGGGGCTGGCTATAATTCACCCCTCCACTTT. Its translation is CASSPKGAGYNSPLHF.

This chain uses TRBV7-9 with TRBJ1-4, with 7 bases identical to TRBD1. The CDR3 totals 15 residues. The germline gives CDR1 SEHNR, CDR2 FQNEAQ (reference sequence). V dropped 0 bases and J dropped 5; count of bases not matched to a gene: 3. The CDR3 bases are TGTGCCAGCAGCTTAGCGGTACAGGGGAATGAAAAACTGTTTTTT. Translating it yields CASSLAVQGNEKLFF.

The J gene is TRBJ2-3, the V gene TRBV29-1; the D gene is possibly TRBD2 (6 bases). Per the germline V gene, CDR1 is SQVTM and CDR2 is ANQGSEA. V lost 4 bases and J 1 base, leaving 9 bases between the germline ends. This CDR3 has 13 amino acids. The CDR3 reads CSVVASGTDTQYF. The CDR3 DNA sequence: TGCAGCGTTGTGGCTAGCGGCACAGATACGCAGTATTTT.

The rearrangement uses TRBV12-3 or TRBV12-4 and TRBJ2-2; possibly TRBD1 for D (6 bases). The CDR3 is made up of 12 amino acids. Trimming removed 7 bases at V and 7 bases at J, with 10 bases between. CDR3 loop: CASNRASGELFF. CDR3 nucleotides: TGTGCCAGCAACAGGGCGAGCGGGGAGCTGTTTTTT.

The chain employs TRBV5-4 and TRBJ2-7; 7 positions agree with TRBD1. CDR3 length: 16 amino acids. With 0 bases clipped from V and 5 bases from J, the junction kept 11 bases outside the gene matches. Germline CDR1 is SGHNT and CDR2 is YYREEE (reference sequence). The CDR3 is CASSLGRGTVTDEQYF. The CDR3 DNA follows: TGTGCCAGCAGCTTGGGACGAGGGACAGTAACAGACGAGCAGTACTTC.

This clone is a singleton in its sample. This chain links TRBV7-9 with TRBJ1-1; the match to TRBD1 covers 7 bases. The trim removed 1 base at V and 4 bases at J, leaving 6 bases unmatched. The CDR3 has 15 residues. CDR1 is SEHNR and CDR2 is FQNEAQ in the germline V gene (reference sequence). The CDR3 is CASSLERTGATEAFF. Here the CDR3 DNA reads TGTGCCAGCAGCTTAGAGAGGACAGGAGCCACTGAAGCTTTCTTT.

Concerning this clone: At the DNA level, this CDR3 is encoded by other sequences in the same sample as well. The gene calls are TRBV18 and TRBJ2-1; 13 bases are shared with TRBD2. The CDR3 extends over 16 amino acids. The germline CDR1 and CDR2 sequences are KGHSH and LQKENI. Trimming removed 3 bases from V and 2 bases from J; junction bases left unmatched: 1. DNA for the CDR3: TGTGCCAGCTCACCGGGGACTAGCGGGGCCTACAATGAGCAGTTCTTC. It encodes CASSPGTSGAYNEQFF.

The chain carries TRBV9 and TRBJ2-7; D uncertain. CDR3 size: 9 residues. The V and J ends lost 7 bases and 5 bases respectively, with 4 bases between them. Germline loops: CDR1 SGDLS, CDR2 YYNGEE. Here the CDR3 reads CASVNEQYF. The DNA of the CDR3 is TGTGCCAGCGTTAACGAGCAGTACTTC.

V usage is TRBV19 and J usage is TRBJ1-4; possibly TRBD1 for D (5 bases). From germline, CDR1 is LNHDA and CDR2 SQIVND (reference sequence). The germline V and J ends were trimmed by 7 bases and 4 bases, with 10 bases remaining between them. The CDR3 is 13 amino acids. The CDR3 nucleotides are TGTGCCAGTAATACAGGATTTAATGAAAAACTGTTTTTT. Amino acids: CASNTGFNEKLFF.

The chain links TRBV7-9 to TRBJ2-3; TRBD2 matches at 13 bases. CDR1 SEHNR and CDR2 FQNEAQ come from the germline V gene (reference sequence). This CDR3 region has 16 residues. V lost 6 bases and J lost 0; bases outside the gene matches: 3. Written as DNA, the CDR3 is TGTGCCAGCAGTTTGACTAGCGGGGGGAGCACAGATACGCAGTATTTT. Residues: CASSLTSGGSTDTQYF.

The gene calls are TRBV6-5 and TRBJ2-5; D is undetermined. Germline CDR1 and CDR2: MNHEY and SVGAGI. V was shortened by 5 bases and J by 2 bases, with 9 bases between the two germline ends. The CDR3 extends over 13 amino acids. The CDR3 protein is CASSLVLQETQYF. DNA of the CDR3: TGTGCCAGCAGTCTAGTTCTGCAAGAGACCCAGTACTTC.

The rearrangement uses TRBV18 and TRBJ1-5; D is unresolved. V gave up 3 bases and J gave up 7 bases, with 10 bases separating them. Germline V CDR1 and CDR2: KGHSH, LQKENI. The CDR3 totals 13 residues. This chain's CDR3 is CASSPQREQPQHF. The CDR3 bases are TGTGCCAGCTCACCCCAGAGGGAACAGCCCCAGCATTTT.

The V and J genes are TRBV7-9 and TRBJ1-2, with D uncertain. The V gene's germline CDR1 is SEHNR and CDR2 FQNEAQ (reference sequence). The CDR3 runs 13 residues. Trimming left V 5 bases short and J 4 bases short, with 11 bases between. DNA of the CDR3: TGTGCCAGCAGCCCTGGACGGACCTATGGCTACACCTTC. This sequence encodes CASSPGRTYGYTF.

The chain recombines TRBV20-1 with TRBJ1-6; D unclear. The CDR3 is made up of 12 amino acids. Germline V gene data show CDR1 as DFQATT and CDR2 as SNEGSKA (reference sequence). V shed 6 bases and J shed 8 bases, with 11 bases lying between them. The CDR3 sequence is CSASNRDSPLHF. The CDR3 DNA is TGCAGTGCCAGTAATCGGGATTCACCCCTCCACTTT.